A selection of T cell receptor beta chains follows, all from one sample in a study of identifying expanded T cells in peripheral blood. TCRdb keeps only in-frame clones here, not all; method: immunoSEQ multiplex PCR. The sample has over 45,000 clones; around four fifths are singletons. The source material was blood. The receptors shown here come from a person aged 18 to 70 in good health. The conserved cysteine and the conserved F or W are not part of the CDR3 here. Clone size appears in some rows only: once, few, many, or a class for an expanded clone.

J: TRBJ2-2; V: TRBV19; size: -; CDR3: ASRLGTGELF
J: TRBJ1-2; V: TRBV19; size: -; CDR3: ASSRQAYGYT
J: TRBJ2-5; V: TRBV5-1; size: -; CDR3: ASSFEETQY
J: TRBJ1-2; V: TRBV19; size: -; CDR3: ASSPEGLGPGYT
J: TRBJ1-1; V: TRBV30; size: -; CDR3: AWSSQGARTEAF
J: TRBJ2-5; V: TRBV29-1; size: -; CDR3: SVVGSVGETQY
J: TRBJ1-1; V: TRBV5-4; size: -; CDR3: ASSAQTGNTEAF
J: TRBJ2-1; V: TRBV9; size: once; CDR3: ASSVGQGRNEQF
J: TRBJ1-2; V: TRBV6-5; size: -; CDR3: ASSYRAGNYGYT
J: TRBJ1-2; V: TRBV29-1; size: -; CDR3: SVEDLTGTNYGYT
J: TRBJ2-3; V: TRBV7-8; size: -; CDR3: ASSLGDLPTDTQY
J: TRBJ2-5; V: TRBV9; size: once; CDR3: ASSRQADQRETQY
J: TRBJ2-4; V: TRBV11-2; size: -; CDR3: ASSLGQGAQVPNIQY
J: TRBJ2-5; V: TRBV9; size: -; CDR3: ASSVQPPSPSGGETQY
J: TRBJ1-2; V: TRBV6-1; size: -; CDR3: ASSVTDPSYGYT
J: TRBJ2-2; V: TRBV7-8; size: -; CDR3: ASSPRGVSTGELF
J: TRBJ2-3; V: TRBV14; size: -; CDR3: ASSQVSSTDTQY
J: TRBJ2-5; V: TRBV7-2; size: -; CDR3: ASSPDPLARGETQY
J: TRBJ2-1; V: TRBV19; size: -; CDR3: ASRGRLAGDNEQF
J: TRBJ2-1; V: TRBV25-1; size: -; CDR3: ASSRRAGVSDEQF
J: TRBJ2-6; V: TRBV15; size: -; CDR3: ATSRDIQSGANVLT
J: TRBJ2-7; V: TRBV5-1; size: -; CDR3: ASSPTMLTGHPFSYEQY
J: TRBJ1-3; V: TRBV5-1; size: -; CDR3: ASSKTGVDGNTIY
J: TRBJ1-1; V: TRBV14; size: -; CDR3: ASSQQTVTEAF
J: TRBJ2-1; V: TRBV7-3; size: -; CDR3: ASSLLPGSDSSYNEQF
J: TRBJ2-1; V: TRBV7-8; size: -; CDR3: ASSARANNEQF